This T cell receptor beta chain was sequenced during a study of shared clonotypes between healthy human individuals. Study in general: The study drew on two women and a few men aged 18 to 49 as donors.

Trimming removed 3 bases at V and 3 bases at J, with 8 bases between. Germline values: CDR1 MDHEN, CDR2 SYDVKM. This CDR3 region has 13 residues. CD45RO-negative CD8 cells positively selected for CCR7 made up the naive population, which excluded terminally differentiated effector memory CD45RA+ cells. Profiling relied on immunoSEQ multiplex PCR, and the TCRdb table lists in-frame clones only, not all of them. The sample has around 560,000 clones; about 95% are singletons. Comments on this clone: Its specificity is not known. Other DNA sequences in this sample translate to the same CDR3.

Study results and limitations: Rarefaction showed that sequencing of sorted subsets was incomplete (despite large depth). Tissues were not sampled, only blood, and their repertoires likely differ.

The sequence was collected from a woman in her twenties or thirties in good health. The V gene is TRBV28, the J gene TRBJ1-2; unclear D gene. The specimen was naive CD8+ T cells sorted from blood. The CDR3 DNA follows: TGTGCCAGCAGTTTTCGGGTTGACTATGGCTACACCTTC. It encodes CASSFRVDYGYTF.